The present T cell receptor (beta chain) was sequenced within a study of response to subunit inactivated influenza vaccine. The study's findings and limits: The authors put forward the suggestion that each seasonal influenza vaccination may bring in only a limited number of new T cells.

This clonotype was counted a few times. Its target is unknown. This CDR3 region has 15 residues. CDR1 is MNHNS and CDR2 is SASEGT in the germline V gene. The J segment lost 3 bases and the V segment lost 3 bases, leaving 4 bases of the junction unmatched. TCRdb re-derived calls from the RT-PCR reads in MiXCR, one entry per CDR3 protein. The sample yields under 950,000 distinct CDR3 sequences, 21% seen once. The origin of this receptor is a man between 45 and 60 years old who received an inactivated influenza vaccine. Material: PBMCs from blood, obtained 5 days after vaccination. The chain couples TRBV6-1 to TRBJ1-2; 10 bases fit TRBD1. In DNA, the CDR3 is TGTGCCAGCAGTGAGTGGACAGGGGGTGACTATGGCTACACCTTC. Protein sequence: CASSEWTGGDYGYTF.